These 23 T cell receptor beta chains were all obtained from the same sample, sequenced in a study of T cells in localized non-small cell lung cancer. The repertoire was sequenced with immunoSEQ multiplex PCR; TCRdb's copy has only in-frame clones and lacks some. The data show 45,000 to 70,000 clones, 86% seen once. This sample comprised peripheral blood, obtained before any cancer treatment. All receptors come from a woman aged 40-70 years with stage I lung adenocarcinoma.

V is TRBV27 and J is TRBJ1-2, with D possibly TRBD1 on 5 matching bases. This CDR3 has 13 amino acids. With 1 base removed from V and 7 bases from J, the gap between germline ends came to 10 bases. In germline, CDR1 is MNHEY, CDR2 SMNVEV (reference sequence). The DNA for the CDR3 is TGTGCCAGCAGTTTATGGCAGGGCTCTGGCTACACCTTC. Translating gives CASSLWQGSGYTF.

J is TRBJ2-3 and V is TRBV27; TRBD1 matches 8 bases. Unmatched junction bases numbered 12, after V lost 4 bases and J lost 3 bases. The CDR3 sequence is 17 residues long. The V gene's germline CDR1 is MNHEY and CDR2 SMNVEV (reference sequence). CDR3 in DNA: TGTGCCAGCAGTTCCCTAATAACAGGGGGTTCGACAGATACGCAGTATTTT. The encoded protein is CASSSLITGGSTDTQYF.

V and J are TRBV29-1 and TRBJ2-1; TRBD2 matches at 8 bases. Germline CDR1 reads SQVTM; CDR2 reads ANQGSEA. The CDR3 has 15 residues. Losses at the gene ends were 3 bases for V and 6 bases for J; bases not matched to a gene: 10. This CDR3 reads CSVDIQRGKLNEQFF. The CDR3 nucleotides read TGCAGCGTTGATATACAGCGGGGGAAACTCAATGAGCAGTTCTTC.

V and J are TRBV30 and TRBJ1-1; D unresolved. Trimming cost V 4 bases and J 1 base, with 10 bases left between them. Looked up from germline, CDR1 is GTSNPN and CDR2 is SVGIG (reference sequence). CDR3 length: 13 residues. CDR3 in amino acids: CAWTVSRNTEAFF. The CDR3 DNA reads TGTGCCTGGACCGTTAGTCGGAACACTGAAGCTTTCTTT.

The gene calls are TRBV30 and TRBJ1-1, with D unresolved. CDR3 size: 13 residues. V was cut by 7 bases and J by 0 bases, with 12 bases left in between. Germline V gene sequence: CDR1 GTSNPN, CDR2 SVGIG (reference sequence). CDR3 bases: TGTGCCTCGAGGGCGAGTTTGAACACTGAAGCTTTCTTT. Its protein product is CASRASLNTEAFF.

The J gene is TRBJ2-5, the V gene TRBV7-3; D is possibly TRBD1 (6 bases). CDR3 size: 15 residues. Germline V lookup: CDR1 SGHTA, CDR2 FQGTGA. V lost 0 bases, J lost 4 bases, and 12 bases lay in between. As DNA, the CDR3 is TGTGCCAGCAGCTTAACGGGGGCGGTTGGAGAGACCCAGTACTTC. As protein: CASSLTGAVGETQYF.

The chain combines TRBV30 with TRBJ1-5; maybe TRBD1 (6 bases). Trimming removed 2 bases from V and 6 bases from J, with 26 bases in between. This CDR3 has 18 residues. Looked up from germline, CDR1 is GTSNPN and CDR2 is SVGIG (reference sequence). The CDR3 nucleotides are TGTGCCTGGAGTCCCACGGGGGGTTTTGTGAGGGGGATTCAGCCCCAGCATTTT. The encoded protein is CAWSPTGGFVRGIQPQHF.

This clone has only a few counts. V usage is TRBV6-4 and J usage is TRBJ2-1, with TRBD2 identical over 14 bases. The germline gives CDR1 MRHNA, CDR2 SNTAGT. The CDR3 runs to 15 residues. V was pared by 4 bases and J by 9 bases, with 5 bases of the junction left unmatched. The CDR3 sequence: CASSGGLAGAGEQFF. For the CDR3, the DNA is TGTGCCAGCAGTGGGGGACTAGCGGGGGCCGGTGAGCAGTTCTTC.

V gene TRBV30 combines with J gene TRBJ1-2; 10 bases match TRBD1. Per germline, CDR1 GTSNPN and CDR2 SVGIG (reference sequence). With V trimmed by 4 bases and J by 8 bases, 7 bases remained unmatched. This CDR3 comprises 13 residues. Here the CDR3 reads CAWNPGQGEGYTF. DNA for the CDR3: TGTGCCTGGAACCCCGGACAGGGGGAAGGCTACACCTTC.

This clone has a single count. This sequence joins TRBV28 and TRBJ2-6, with D uncertain. Germline V CDR1 and CDR2: MDHEN, SYDVKM. The CDR3 length is 16 residues. V lost 5 bases, J lost 0 bases, and 11 bases lay in between. Here the CDR3 reads CASSPHPTSGANVLTF. The CDR3 DNA sequence: TGTGCCAGCAGTCCGCATCCAACCTCTGGGGCCAACGTCCTGACTTTC.

This chain joins TRBV28 and TRBJ2-7, with 9 bases aligning to TRBD2. Germline loops: CDR1 MDHEN, CDR2 SYDVKM. J gave up 3 bases and V 3 bases, and 9 bases lay outside the gene matches. The CDR3 has 16 residues. The CDR3, as DNA: TGTGCCAGCAGTTTCGGGACTAGCATTTGGGGCTACGAGCAGTACTTC. Its protein is CASSFGTSIWGYEQYF.

V gene TRBV4-1 combines with J gene TRBJ1-1; 8 bases map to TRBD1. V trimming: 0 bases; J trimming: 1 base; junction bases outside the gene matches: 7. Germline V CDR1 and CDR2: MGHRA, YSYEKL. The CDR3 runs to 17 residues. The CDR3, as DNA: TGCGCCAGCAGCCAAGATTCCCAGGGGGCACAGAACACTGAAGCTTTCTTT. Its protein is CASSQDSQGAQNTEAFF.

The rearrangement links TRBV6-5 to TRBJ1-2; 7 bases fit TRBD1. The V gene end was trimmed by 4 bases and the J gene end by 2 bases; junction bases not matched to a gene: 1. Germline values: CDR1 MNHEY, CDR2 SVGAGI. The CDR3 sequence is 13 residues long. The CDR3 DNA follows: TGTGCCAGCAGTTTGACAGGGAACTATGGCTACACCTTC. Encoded protein: CASSLTGNYGYTF.

V and J are TRBV6-5 and TRBJ1-2, with 7 bases lining up with TRBD1. CDR1 MNHEY and CDR2 SVGAGI come from the germline V gene. V was pared by 5 bases and J by 3 bases, with 3 bases of the junction left unmatched. This CDR3 contains 13 residues. The CDR3 region is CASSRDSYYGYTF. CDR3 sequence (DNA): TGTGCCAGCAGTCGGGACAGCTACTATGGCTACACCTTC.

The V gene is TRBV5-1, the J gene TRBJ1-3; D not resolved. The germline V and J ends were trimmed by 0 bases and 2 bases, with 9 bases remaining between them. CDR3 length: 15 residues. In germline, CDR1 is SGHRS, CDR2 YFSETQ. The CDR3 here is CASSLAAGAGNTIYF. The CDR3 nucleotides are TGCGCCAGCAGCTTGGCCGCGGGCGCTGGAAACACCATATATTTT.

The chain joins TRBV7-2 to TRBJ2-7; possibly TRBD1 or TRBD2 for D (7 bases each). The ends were cut back, 1 base at V and 1 base at J, with 14 bases in the middle. Germline V gene sequence: CDR1 SGHTA, CDR2 FQGNSA. The CDR3 is 16 amino acids. In DNA form, the CDR3 reads TGTGCCAGCAGCTTAGGGTCAGGGGGACTATCCTACGAGCAGTACTTC. This encodes CASSLGSGGLSYEQYF.

This chain uses TRBV6-5 with TRBJ1-1, with D possibly being TRBD1 (6 bases). Trimming removed 8 bases from V and 5 bases from J, with 18 bases in between. Germline V CDR1 and CDR2: MNHEY, SVGAGI. The CDR3 extends over 14 amino acids. CDR3 in amino acids: CASGMGTRLTEAFF. The CDR3 nucleotides are TGTGCCAGCGGAATGGGGACACGTTTGACTGAAGCTTTCTTT.

The chain is built from TRBV4-2 and TRBJ1-1, with D hard to call. This CDR3 region has 10 residues. CDR1 is LGHNA, CDR2 YNFKEQ, per germline. Trimming took 0 bases from V and 12 from J, leaving 5 bases between them. The CDR3 here is CASSQEKTFF. CDR3 nucleotides: TGTGCCAGCAGCCAAGAGAAGACTTTCTTT.

The rearrangement uses TRBV10-3 and TRBJ2-7; D might be TRBD2 (6 bases). The V gene's germline CDR1 is ENHRY and CDR2 SYGVKD. The CDR3 totals 15 residues. With 3 bases removed from V and 3 bases from J, the gap between germline ends came to 15 bases. The CDR3 spells CAISDPGVSIYEQYF. The DNA for the CDR3 is TGTGCCATCAGTGACCCGGGGGTTTCGATCTACGAGCAGTACTTC.

Here the CDR3 reads CATSANHGELFF. Here the CDR3 DNA reads TGTGCCACCTCAGCGAATCACGGGGAGCTGTTTTTT. The chain carries TRBV9 and TRBJ2-2; no firm D call. The CDR3 runs to 12 residues. In germline, CDR1 is SGDLS, CDR2 YYNGEE. Trimming removed 9 bases at V and 7 bases at J, with 13 bases between.

This clone was seen only once. The rearrangement joins TRBV10-3 to TRBJ1-2; D not resolved. The V end was cut by 0 bases, the J end by 4 bases, with 9 bases between. The germline V gene has CDR1 ENHRY and CDR2 SYGVKD. The CDR3 totals 14 residues. The CDR3 loop reads CAISESASVYGYTF. The CDR3 bases are TGTGCCATCAGTGAGTCCGCATCGGTCTATGGCTACACCTTC.

This chain connects TRBV28 to TRBJ2-1, with D perhaps matching TRBD1 (7 bases). With 2 bases removed from V and 8 bases from J, the gap between germline ends came to 13 bases. CDR3 length: 14 amino acids. Germline V lookup: CDR1 MDHEN, CDR2 SYDVKM. The CDR3 sequence is CASSLGGGRHEQFF. In DNA form, the CDR3 reads TGTGCCAGCAGTTTAGGAGGGGGCAGGCATGAGCAGTTCTTC.

The chain joins TRBV6-6 to TRBJ2-2; D remains unclear. Germline V CDR1 and CDR2: MNHNY, SVGAGI (reference sequence). CDR3 size: 16 residues. Trimming took 10 bases from V and 4 from J, leaving 22 bases between them. The CDR3 sequence is CATYADPLPSTGELFF. The CDR3 bases are TGTGCCACGTATGCCGATCCATTGCCGTCCACCGGGGAGCTGTTTTTT.